These T cell receptor beta chains were read from a single sample in a study of T-cell reconstitution after alpha-beta-depleted transplantation in children. TCRdb called the PCR reads again in MiXCR, with one record for every CDR3 protein. Counted here are a few hundred thousand distinct CDR3 sequences, 27% occurring once; the ten biggest clones make up approximately 39%. Sequencing used PBMCs, obtained before TCRalphabeta/CD19-depleted stem cell transplant. The receptors were gathered from a boy younger than two with Wiskott-Aldrich syndrome, due to receive a stem cell transplant. Both conserved end residues are part of each CDR3. D genes are given only for firm matches. The size of a clone is reported for some rows only, either as once, few or many, or as a class for expanded clones.

v_gene,d_gene,abundance,j_gene,CDR3aa,CDR3nt
TRBV20-1,TRBD1,few,TRBJ1-1,CSRRQGARAEAFF,TGCAGCCGCAGGCAGGGGGCGAGGGCTGAAGCTTTCTTT
TRBV20-1,-,-,TRBJ1-1,CSAREGGEAFF,TGCAGTGCTAGAGAGGGGGGGGAAGCTTTCTTT
TRBV4-2,TRBD2,-,TRBJ2-1,CASSHVVGGLYNEQFF,TGTGCCAGCAGCCACGTAGTGGGAGGGCTTTACAATGAGCAGTTCTTC
TRBV24-1,-,-,TRBJ1-2,CATSDFGEGYTF,TGTGCCACCAGTGATTTTGGGGAAGGCTACACCTTC
TRBV20-1,-,few,TRBJ1-2,CSALRADGYGYTF,TGCAGTGCTCTTAGGGCGGACGGGTATGGCTACACCTTC
TRBV27,TRBD2,-,TRBJ2-7,CASSYRLAGRSYEQYF,TGTGCCAGCAGTTACCGACTAGCGGGGCGCTCCTACGAGCAGTACTTC
TRBV7-9,-,-,TRBJ2-1,CASSHSLSSYNEQFF,TGTGCCAGCAGCCATTCCCTAAGCTCCTACAATGAGCAGTTCTTC
TRBV7-8,-,-,TRBJ2-1,CASSFIMALARTEQFF,TGTGCCAGCAGCTTCATTATGGCGCTAGCACGTACTGAGCAGTTCTTC
TRBV7-2,-,few,TRBJ2-3,CASSTRDTSSTDTQYF,TGTGCCAGCAGCACCCGGGACACCAGCAGCACAGATACGCAGTATTTT
TRBV24-1,TRBD1,-,TRBJ2-5,CATSDSLTGARKTQYF,TGTGCCACCAGTGACTCTCTCACAGGGGCGAGAAAGACCCAGTACTTC
TRBV6-5,-,few,TRBJ1-3,CASSYGRNSGNTIYF,TGTGCCAGCAGTTACGGGCGGAACTCTGGAAACACCATATATTTT
TRBV2,TRBD1,few,TRBJ2-3,CASSEGTGQDTQYF,TGTGCCAGCAGTGAAGGGACAGGGCAAGATACGCAGTATTTT
TRBV24-1,TRBD2,few,TRBJ2-1,CATSDPGLGSYNEQFF,TGTGCCACCAGTGACCCAGGACTAGGATCCTACAATGAGCAGTTCTTC
TRBV20-1,-,-,TRBJ2-3,CSARFTSGDTQYF,TGCAGTGCTAGGTTTACCTCGGGAGATACGCAGTATTTT
TRBV12-3/TRBV12-4,-,many,TRBJ2-7,CASSFESYEQYF,TGTGCCAGCAGTTTCGAATCCTACGAGCAGTACTTC
TRBV10-1,TRBD2,few,TRBJ2-3,CASSQSGIRTDTQYF,TGCGCCAGCAGTCAAAGCGGGATCCGCACAGATACGCAGTATTTT
TRBV29-1,TRBD2,-,TRBJ2-3,CSVEIGAGVRDTQYF,TGCAGCGTTGAAATTGGAGCGGGAGTCCGGGATACGCAGTATTTT
TRBV5-1,-,few,TRBJ2-4,CASSWGDLAKNIQYF,TGCGCCAGCAGCTGGGGAGACCTAGCCAAAAACATTCAGTACTTC
TRBV20-1,TRBD1,few,TRBJ2-2,CSARDPLDRSTGELFF,TGCAGTGCTAGAGATCCCTTGGACAGGAGCACCGGGGAGCTGTTTTTT
TRBV12-3/TRBV12-4,TRBD1,-,TRBJ1-4,CASSLWDRGNEKLFF,TGTGCCAGCAGTTTGTGGGACAGGGGTAATGAAAAACTGTTTTTT
TRBV5-1,TRBD2,few,TRBJ2-1,CASSAGGRDNEQFF,TGCGCCAGCAGCGCGGGAGGGAGGGACAATGAGCAGTTCTTC
TRBV5-1,-,-,TRBJ1-1,CASSLARTGETEAFF,TGCGCCAGCAGCTTGGCGCGAACGGGAGAAACTGAAGCTTTCTTT
TRBV5-1,TRBD2,-,TRBJ2-5,CASSSGLAGPQETQYF,TGCGCCAGCAGCTCAGGACTAGCGGGGCCCCAAGAGACCCAGTACTTC
TRBV2,-,-,TRBJ2-3,CASSEGVDTQYF,TGTGCCAGCAGTGAAGGGGTGGATACGCAGTATTTT
TRBV27,TRBD2,-,TRBJ2-3,CASSLPNSGSKQYF,TGTGCCAGCAGTTTACCTAATAGCGGGAGTAAGCAGTATTTT
TRBV7-9,TRBD1,-,TRBJ2-1,CASSRGGGDNEQFF,TGTGCCAGCAGCCGAGGGGGCGGAGACAATGAGCAGTTCTTC
TRBV11-1,TRBD2,-,TRBJ2-1,CASSSTGTSGTRFSYNEQFF,TGTGCCAGCAGCTCGACCGGGACTAGCGGGACGAGGTTCTCCTACAATGAGCAGTTCTTC
TRBV5-1,-,many,TRBJ1-1,CASSLGPANTEAFF,TGCGCCAGCAGCTTGGGACCGGCGAACACTGAAGCTTTCTTT
TRBV30,-,few,TRBJ1-2,CAWSGVFHGYTF,TGTGCCTGGTCGGGAGTATTTCATGGCTACACCTTC